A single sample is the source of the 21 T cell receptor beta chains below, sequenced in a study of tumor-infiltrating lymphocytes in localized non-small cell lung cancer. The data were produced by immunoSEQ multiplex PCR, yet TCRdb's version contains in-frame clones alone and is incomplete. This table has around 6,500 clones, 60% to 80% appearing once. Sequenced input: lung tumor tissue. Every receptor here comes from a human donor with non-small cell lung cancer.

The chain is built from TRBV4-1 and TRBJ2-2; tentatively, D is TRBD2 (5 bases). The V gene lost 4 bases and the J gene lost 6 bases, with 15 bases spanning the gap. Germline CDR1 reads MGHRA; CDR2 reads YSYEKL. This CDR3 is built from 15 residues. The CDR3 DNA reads TGCGCCAGCAGCCGCGGGTCGTCTAATGCCGGGGAGCTGTTTTTT. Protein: CASSRGSSNAGELFF.

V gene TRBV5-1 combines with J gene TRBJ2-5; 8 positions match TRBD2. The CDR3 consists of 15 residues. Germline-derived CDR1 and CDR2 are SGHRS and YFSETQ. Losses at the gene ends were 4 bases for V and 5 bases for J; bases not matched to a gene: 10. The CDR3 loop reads CASSPWGREDETQYF. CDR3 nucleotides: TGCGCCAGCAGCCCCTGGGGGCGGGAGGACGAGACCCAGTACTTC.

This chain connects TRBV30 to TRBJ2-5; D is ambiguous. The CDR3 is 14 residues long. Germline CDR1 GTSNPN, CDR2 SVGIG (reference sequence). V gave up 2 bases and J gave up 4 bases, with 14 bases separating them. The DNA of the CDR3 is TGTGCCTGGAGTCGCGACTGGCGCGGAGAGACCCAGTACTTC. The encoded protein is CAWSRDWRGETQYF.

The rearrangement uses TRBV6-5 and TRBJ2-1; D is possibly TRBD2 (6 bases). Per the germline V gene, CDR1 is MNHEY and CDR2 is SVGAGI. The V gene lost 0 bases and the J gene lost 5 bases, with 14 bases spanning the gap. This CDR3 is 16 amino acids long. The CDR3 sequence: CASSYSYGSPHNEQFF. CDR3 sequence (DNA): TGTGCCAGCAGTTACTCTTACGGGAGCCCCCACAATGAGCAGTTCTTC.

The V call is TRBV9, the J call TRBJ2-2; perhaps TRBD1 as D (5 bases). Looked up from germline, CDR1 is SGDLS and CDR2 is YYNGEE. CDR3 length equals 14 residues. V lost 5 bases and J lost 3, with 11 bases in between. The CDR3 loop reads CASRGQTYTGELFF. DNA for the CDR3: TGTGCCAGCAGAGGACAAACTTACACCGGGGAGCTGTTTTTT.

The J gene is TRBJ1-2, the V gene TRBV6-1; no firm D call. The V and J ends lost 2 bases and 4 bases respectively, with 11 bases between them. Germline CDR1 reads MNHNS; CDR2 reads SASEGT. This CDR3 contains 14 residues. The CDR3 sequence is CASSEPSGLYGYTF. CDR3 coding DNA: TGTGCCAGCAGTGAACCCAGTGGCCTCTATGGCTACACCTTC.

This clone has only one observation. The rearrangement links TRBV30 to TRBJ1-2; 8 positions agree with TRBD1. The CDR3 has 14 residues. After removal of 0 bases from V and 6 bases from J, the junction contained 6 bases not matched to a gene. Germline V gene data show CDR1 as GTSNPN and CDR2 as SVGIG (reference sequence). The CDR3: CAWSVYSGGDGYTF. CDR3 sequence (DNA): TGTGCCTGGAGTGTGTATTCAGGGGGCGATGGCTACACCTTC.

CDR3 bases: TGCGCCAGCAGCTTGGCCCCTCTGAACACGAACACCGGGGAGCTGTTTTTT. Its translation is CASSLAPLNTNTGELFF. This chain links TRBV5-1 with TRBJ2-2; no definite D call. Trimming removed 0 bases from V and 0 bases from J, with 12 bases in between. CDR1 SGHRS and CDR2 YFSETQ come from the germline V gene. The CDR3 spans 17 residues.

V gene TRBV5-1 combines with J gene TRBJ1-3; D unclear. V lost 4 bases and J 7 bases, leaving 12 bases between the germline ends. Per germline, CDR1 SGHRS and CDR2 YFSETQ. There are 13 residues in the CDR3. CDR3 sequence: CASSPTLGNTIYF. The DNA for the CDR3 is TGCGCCAGCAGCCCAACCTTGGGCAACACCATATATTTT.

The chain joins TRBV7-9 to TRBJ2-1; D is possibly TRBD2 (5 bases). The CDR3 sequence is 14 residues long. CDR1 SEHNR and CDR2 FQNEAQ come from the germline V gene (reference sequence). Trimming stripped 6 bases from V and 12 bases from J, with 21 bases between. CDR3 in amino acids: CASRMRAGPPGQFF. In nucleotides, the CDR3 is TGTGCCAGCAGAATGAGGGCGGGTCCCCCCGGGCAGTTCTTC.

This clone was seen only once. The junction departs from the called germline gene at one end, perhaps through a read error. The CDR3 sequence is CASSLGLAGGHLPDTQYF. Written as DNA, the CDR3 is TGTGCCAGCAGCCTAGGACTAGCGGGAGGGCATTTGCCAGATACGCAGTATTTT. The rearrangement links TRBV13 to TRBJ2-3; 15 nucleotides align to TRBD2. Germline V gene sequence: CDR1 PRHDT, CDR2 FYEKMQ (reference sequence). The CDR3 totals 18 residues.

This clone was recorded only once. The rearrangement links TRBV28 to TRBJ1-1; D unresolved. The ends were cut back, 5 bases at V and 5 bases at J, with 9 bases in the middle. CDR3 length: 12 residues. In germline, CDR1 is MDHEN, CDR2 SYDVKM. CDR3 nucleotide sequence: TGTGCCAGCAGTGCCAAACCTACTGAAGCTTTCTTT. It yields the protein CASSAKPTEAFF.

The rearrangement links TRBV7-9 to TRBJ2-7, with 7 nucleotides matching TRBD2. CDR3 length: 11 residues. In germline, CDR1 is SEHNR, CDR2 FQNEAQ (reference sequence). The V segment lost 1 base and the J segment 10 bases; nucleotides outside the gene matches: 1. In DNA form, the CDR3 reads TGTGCCAGCAGCTTAGGGGACTACCAGTACTTC. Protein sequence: CASSLGDYQYF.

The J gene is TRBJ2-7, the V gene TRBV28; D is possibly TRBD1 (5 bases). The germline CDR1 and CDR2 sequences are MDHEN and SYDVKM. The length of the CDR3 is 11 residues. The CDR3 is CLCGREGEQYF. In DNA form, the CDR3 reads TGTCTTTGCGGCAGGGAAGGGGAGCAGTACTTC.

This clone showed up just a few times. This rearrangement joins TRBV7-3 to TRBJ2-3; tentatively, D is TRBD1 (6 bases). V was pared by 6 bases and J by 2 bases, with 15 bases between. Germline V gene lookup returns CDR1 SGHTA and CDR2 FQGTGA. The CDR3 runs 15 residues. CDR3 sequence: CASSLTGEFTDTQYF. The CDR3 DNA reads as TGTGCCAGCAGTTTGACAGGCGAATTCACAGATACGCAGTATTTT. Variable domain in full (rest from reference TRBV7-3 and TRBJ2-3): GAGVSQTPSNKVTEKGKYVELRCDPISGHTALYWYRQSLGQGPEFLIYFQGTGAADDSGLPNDRFFAVRPEGSVSTLKIQRTERGDSAVYLCASSLTGEFTDTQYFGPGTRLTVL.

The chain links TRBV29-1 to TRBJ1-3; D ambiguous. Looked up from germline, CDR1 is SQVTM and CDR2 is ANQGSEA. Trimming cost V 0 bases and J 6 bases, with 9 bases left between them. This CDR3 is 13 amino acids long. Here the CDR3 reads CSVEDWRENTIYF. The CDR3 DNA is TGCAGCGTTGAAGATTGGCGGGAAAACACCATATATTTT.

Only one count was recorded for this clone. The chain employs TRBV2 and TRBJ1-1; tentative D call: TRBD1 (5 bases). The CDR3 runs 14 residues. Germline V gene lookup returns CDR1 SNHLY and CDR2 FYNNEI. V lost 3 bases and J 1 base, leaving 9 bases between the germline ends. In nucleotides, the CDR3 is TGTGCCAGCAGTGAGCCAGGGTGGAACACTGAAGCTTTCTTT. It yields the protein CASSEPGWNTEAFF.

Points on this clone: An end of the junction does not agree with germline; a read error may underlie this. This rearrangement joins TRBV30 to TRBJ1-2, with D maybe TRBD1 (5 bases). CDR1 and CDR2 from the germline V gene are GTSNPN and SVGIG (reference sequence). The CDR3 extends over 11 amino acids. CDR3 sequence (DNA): TGTGCCTGGAGGGATGGGACGAGCTACACCTTT. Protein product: CAWRDGTSYTF.

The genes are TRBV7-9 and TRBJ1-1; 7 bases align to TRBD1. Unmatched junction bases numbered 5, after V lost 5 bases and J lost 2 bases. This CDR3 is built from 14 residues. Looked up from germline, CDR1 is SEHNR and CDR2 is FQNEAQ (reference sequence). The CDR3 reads CASSRRDSNTEAFF. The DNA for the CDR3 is TGTGCCAGCAGCAGGCGGGACAGCAACACTGAAGCTTTCTTT.

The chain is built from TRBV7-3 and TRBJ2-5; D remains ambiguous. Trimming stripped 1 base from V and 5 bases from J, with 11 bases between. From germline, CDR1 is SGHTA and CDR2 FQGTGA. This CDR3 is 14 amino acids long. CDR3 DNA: TGTGCCAGCAGCTTAAAGGGCTATTCCGAGACCCAGTACTTC. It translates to CASSLKGYSETQYF.

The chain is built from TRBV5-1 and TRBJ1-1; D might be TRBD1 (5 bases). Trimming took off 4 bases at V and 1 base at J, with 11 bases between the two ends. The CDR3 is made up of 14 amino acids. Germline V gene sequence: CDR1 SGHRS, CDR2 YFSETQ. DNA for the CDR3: TGCGCCAGCAGCATAGACAGACCGAACACTGAAGCTTTCTTT. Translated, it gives CASSIDRPNTEAFF. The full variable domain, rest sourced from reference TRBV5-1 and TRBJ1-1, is KAGVTQTPRYLIKTRGQQVTLSCSPISGHRSVSWYQQTPGQGLQFLFEYFSETQRNKGNFPGRFSGRQFSNSRSEMNVSTLELGDSALYLCASSIDRPNTEAFFGQGTRLTVV.